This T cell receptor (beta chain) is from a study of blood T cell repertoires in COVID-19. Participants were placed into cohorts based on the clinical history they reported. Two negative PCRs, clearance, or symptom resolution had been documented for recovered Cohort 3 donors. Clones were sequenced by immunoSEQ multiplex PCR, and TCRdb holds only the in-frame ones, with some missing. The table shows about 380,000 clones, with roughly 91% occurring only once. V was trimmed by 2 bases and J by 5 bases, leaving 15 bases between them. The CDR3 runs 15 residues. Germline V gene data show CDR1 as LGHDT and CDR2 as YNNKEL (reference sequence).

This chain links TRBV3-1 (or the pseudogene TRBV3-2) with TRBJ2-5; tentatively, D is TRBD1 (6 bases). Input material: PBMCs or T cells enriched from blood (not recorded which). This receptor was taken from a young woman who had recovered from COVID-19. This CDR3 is CASSQNADRRETQYF. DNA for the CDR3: TGTGCCAGCAGCCAAAATGCCGACAGGAGGGAGACCCAGTACTTC.